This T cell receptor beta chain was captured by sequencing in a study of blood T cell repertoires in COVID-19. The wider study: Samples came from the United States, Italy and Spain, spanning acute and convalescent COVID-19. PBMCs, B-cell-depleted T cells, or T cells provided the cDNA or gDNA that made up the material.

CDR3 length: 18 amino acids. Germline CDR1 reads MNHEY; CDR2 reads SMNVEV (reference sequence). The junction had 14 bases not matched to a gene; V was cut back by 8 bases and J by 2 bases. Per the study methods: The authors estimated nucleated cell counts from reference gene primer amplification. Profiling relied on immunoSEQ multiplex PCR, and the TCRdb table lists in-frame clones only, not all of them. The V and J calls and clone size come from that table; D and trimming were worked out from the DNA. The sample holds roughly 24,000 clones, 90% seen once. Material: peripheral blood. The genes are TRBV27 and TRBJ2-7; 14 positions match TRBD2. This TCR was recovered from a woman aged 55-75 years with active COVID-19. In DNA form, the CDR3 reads TGTGCCAGCGGCCTGCGACTAGCGGGAGGGGAGCCCCCCTACGAGCAGTACTTC. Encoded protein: CASGLRLAGGEPPYEQYF.